These T cell receptor beta chains were read from a single sample in a study of blood T cell repertoires in COVID-19. The assay was immunoSEQ multiplex PCR, and TCRdb's table has in-frame clones only and misses some. Altogether 80,000 or so clones are present, 88% being singletons, with the ten largest covering roughly 9.1%. Sequencing was done on a sample of peripheral blood. The source of these receptors is a human donor in a cohort sampled during active COVID-19. The CDR3 runs from the conserved cysteine through the conserved F or W. D genes are given only for firm matches. Expanded clones are given a class, and other clones once, few, many or no size at all.

CDR3 protein: CAISESAGRHF; CDR3 DNA: TGTGCCATCAGCGAATCCGCAGGGCGGCATTTT; D gene: NA; V gene: TRBV10-3; clone size: NA; J gene: TRBJ1-5
CDR3 protein: CASSPGTGGYNEQFF; CDR3 DNA: TGTGCCAGCAGCCCCGGGACAGGGGGTTACAATGAGCAGTTCTTC; D gene: TRBD1; V gene: TRBV2; clone size: NA; J gene: TRBJ2-1
CDR3 protein: CASSLGWPTEQFF; CDR3 DNA: TGTGCCAGCAGCTTGGGGTGGCCAACTGAGCAGTTCTTC; D gene: NA; V gene: TRBV5-6; clone size: NA; J gene: TRBJ2-1
CDR3 protein: CATVDSYNSPLHF; CDR3 DNA: TGTGCCACTGTGGACAGCTATAATTCACCCCTCCACTTT; D gene: NA; V gene: TRBV10-3; clone size: NA; J gene: TRBJ1-6
CDR3 protein: CASSQDQGQILREQYF; CDR3 DNA: TGCGCCAGCAGCCAAGATCAGGGCCAAATCCTTCGTGAGCAGTACTTC; D gene: NA; V gene: TRBV4-1; clone size: NA; J gene: TRBJ2-7
CDR3 protein: CASSSPGLGNQPQHF; CDR3 DNA: TGTGCCAGCAGTTCCCCCGGGTTAGGCAATCAGCCCCAGCATTTT; D gene: NA; V gene: TRBV27; clone size: NA; J gene: TRBJ1-5
CDR3 protein: CASSFRGPGGRTDTQYF; CDR3 DNA: TGTGCCAGCAGTTTCAGGGGTCCGGGGGGCCGCACAGATACGCAGTATTTT; D gene: NA; V gene: TRBV28; clone size: NA; J gene: TRBJ2-3
CDR3 protein: CASSLTKTEAFF; CDR3 DNA: TGTGCCAGCAGTTTAACTAAGACTGAAGCTTTCTTT; D gene: NA; V gene: TRBV28; clone size: NA; J gene: TRBJ1-1
CDR3 protein: CASSYPGQRDQETQYF; CDR3 DNA: TGTGCCAGCAGCTACCCCGGACAGCGCGATCAAGAGACCCAGTACTTC; D gene: NA; V gene: TRBV7-2; clone size: NA; J gene: TRBJ2-5
CDR3 protein: CASSLGTGDTETQYF; CDR3 DNA: TGTGCCAGCAGTCTCGGGACAGGGGACACGGAGACCCAGTACTTC; D gene: TRBD1; V gene: TRBV28; clone size: NA; J gene: TRBJ2-5
CDR3 protein: CASSITSGGAGETQYF; CDR3 DNA: TGTGCCAGTAGTATTACTAGCGGGGGGGCCGGGGAGACCCAGTACTTC; D gene: TRBD2; V gene: TRBV19; clone size: once; J gene: TRBJ2-5
CDR3 protein: CASSFSGSLNYGYTF; CDR3 DNA: TGTGCCAGCAGCTTCTCAGGTTCCCTTAACTATGGCTACACCTTC; D gene: NA; V gene: TRBV5-4; clone size: NA; J gene: TRBJ1-2
CDR3 protein: CASSEVVQGVGDTQYF; CDR3 DNA: TGTGCCAGCAGTGAAGTCGTACAGGGAGTAGGAGATACGCAGTATTTT; D gene: NA; V gene: TRBV2; clone size: NA; J gene: TRBJ2-3
CDR3 protein: CASSGTGGNTEAFF; CDR3 DNA: TGTGCCAGCAGTGGAACAGGGGGGAACACTGAAGCTTTCTTT; D gene: TRBD1; V gene: TRBV27; clone size: NA; J gene: TRBJ1-1
CDR3 protein: CASSLVFGTGITDTQYF; CDR3 DNA: TGCGCCAGCAGCTTGGTCTTTGGGACAGGGATCACAGATACGCAGTATTTT; D gene: TRBD1; V gene: TRBV5-1; clone size: NA; J gene: TRBJ2-3
CDR3 protein: CAWSSGTDTQYF; CDR3 DNA: TGTGCCTGGAGTTCGGGCACAGATACGCAGTATTTT; D gene: NA; V gene: TRBV30; clone size: NA; J gene: TRBJ2-3
CDR3 protein: CASSGTATNEKLFF; CDR3 DNA: TGTGCCAGCAGCGGGACAGCAACTAATGAAAAACTGTTTTTT; D gene: TRBD1; V gene: TRBV6-5; clone size: NA; J gene: TRBJ1-4
CDR3 protein: CASSEGEHGELFF; CDR3 DNA: TGTGCCAGCAGTGAAGGAGAGCACGGGGAGCTGTTTTTT; D gene: NA; V gene: TRBV6-1; clone size: NA; J gene: TRBJ2-2
CDR3 protein: CASSSDRGRETQYF; CDR3 DNA: TGTGCCAGCAGTTCGGACAGGGGGCGAGAGACCCAGTACTTC; D gene: TRBD1; V gene: TRBV2; clone size: NA; J gene: TRBJ2-5
CDR3 protein: CASSTVTGGQYGYTF; CDR3 DNA: TGTGCCAGTAGTACGGTCACAGGGGGTCAGTATGGCTACACCTTC; D gene: TRBD1; V gene: TRBV19; clone size: NA; J gene: TRBJ1-2
CDR3 protein: CASSLAPGITEAFF; CDR3 DNA: TGCGCCAGCAGCTTAGCACCGGGAATCACTGAAGCTTTCTTT; D gene: NA; V gene: TRBV5-1; clone size: NA; J gene: TRBJ1-1
CDR3 protein: CASYSGGASGGYTF; CDR3 DNA: TGTGCCAGTTACTCAGGAGGGGCTTCGGGCGGCTACACCTTC; D gene: NA; V gene: TRBV28; clone size: NA; J gene: TRBJ1-2
CDR3 protein: CASSEKRGTEAFF; CDR3 DNA: TGTGCCAGCAGCGAAAAGCGCGGGACTGAAGCTTTCTTT; D gene: NA; V gene: TRBV21-1; clone size: NA; J gene: TRBJ1-1
CDR3 protein: CASSEPPRTGGNEQFF; CDR3 DNA: TGTGCCAGCAGTGAACCCCCCCGGACAGGGGGCAATGAGCAGTTCTTC; D gene: TRBD1; V gene: TRBV6-1; clone size: NA; J gene: TRBJ2-1
CDR3 protein: CASSFTGSSAEAFF; CDR3 DNA: TGTGCCAGCAGTTTTACAGGGAGTTCTGCTGAAGCTTTCTTT; D gene: NA; V gene: TRBV27; clone size: NA; J gene: TRBJ1-1
CDR3 protein: CASSERGGAVDTQYF; CDR3 DNA: TGCGCCAGCAGTGAACGCGGGGGGGCCGTAGATACGCAGTATTTT; D gene: TRBD2; V gene: TRBV10-1; clone size: NA; J gene: TRBJ2-3
CDR3 protein: CASSKTGQGGTFNYGYTF; CDR3 DNA: TGCGCCAGCAGCAAAACGGGGCAGGGAGGTACCTTTAACTATGGCTACACCTTC; D gene: NA; V gene: TRBV5-1; clone size: NA; J gene: TRBJ1-2
CDR3 protein: CASSLGDRYTF; CDR3 DNA: TGTGCCAGCAGCTTAGGAGACAGGTACACCTTC; D gene: NA; V gene: TRBV11-2; clone size: NA; J gene: TRBJ1-2
CDR3 protein: CAISEFGAATNEKLFF; CDR3 DNA: TGTGCCATCAGTGAGTTTGGGGCTGCAACTAATGAAAAACTGTTTTTT; D gene: NA; V gene: TRBV10-3; clone size: NA; J gene: TRBJ1-4
CDR3 protein: CASSLFQGSYGYTF; CDR3 DNA: TGCGCCAGCAGCTTGTTCCAGGGGAGCTATGGCTACACCTTC; D gene: NA; V gene: TRBV5-1; clone size: NA; J gene: TRBJ1-2
CDR3 protein: CASSFRENEQFF; CDR3 DNA: TGTGCCAGCAGTTTTCGGGAGAATGAGCAGTTCTTC; D gene: NA; V gene: TRBV27; clone size: NA; J gene: TRBJ2-1
CDR3 protein: CASIGLGGYGYTF; CDR3 DNA: TGTGCCAGTATCGGACTGGGAGGCTATGGCTACACCTTC; D gene: NA; V gene: TRBV19; clone size: once; J gene: TRBJ1-2
CDR3 protein: CAWSDGVSGGKLTYNEQFF; CDR3 DNA: TGTGCCTGGAGTGACGGGGTTAGCGGGGGGAAGCTTACCTACAATGAGCAGTTCTTC; D gene: TRBD2; V gene: TRBV30; clone size: NA; J gene: TRBJ2-1
CDR3 protein: CASSRQETQYF; CDR3 DNA: TGTGCCAGCAGCCGCCAAGAGACCCAGTACTTC; D gene: NA; V gene: TRBV6-5; clone size: NA; J gene: TRBJ2-5
CDR3 protein: CSDDRGLYGYTF; CDR3 DNA: TGCAGCGACGACAGGGGGCTCTATGGCTACACCTTC; D gene: TRBD1; V gene: TRBV29-1; clone size: NA; J gene: TRBJ1-2
CDR3 protein: CASSVVLRRADTIYF; CDR3 DNA: TGTGCCAGCAGCGTAGTTCTTAGGCGCGCGGACACCATATATTTT; D gene: NA; V gene: TRBV5-5; clone size: NA; J gene: TRBJ1-3
CDR3 protein: CASSYSGQGASYEQYF; CDR3 DNA: TGTGCCAGCAGTTACTCGGGACAGGGGGCCTCCTACGAGCAGTACTTC; D gene: TRBD1; V gene: TRBV6-5; clone size: NA; J gene: TRBJ2-7
CDR3 protein: CASSTGITDTQYF; CDR3 DNA: TGTGCCAGCAGTACGGGGATCACAGATACGCAGTATTTT; D gene: NA; V gene: TRBV6-4; clone size: NA; J gene: TRBJ2-3
CDR3 protein: CASRFQGPGGTQYF; CDR3 DNA: TGTGCCAGCAGATTTCAAGGACCAGGGGGTACGCAGTATTTT; D gene: TRBD1; V gene: TRBV28; clone size: NA; J gene: TRBJ2-3
CDR3 protein: CASSPQGGKDAYEQYF; CDR3 DNA: TGTGCCAGCAGTCCGCAGGGTGGGAAGGACGCCTACGAGCAGTACTTC; D gene: NA; V gene: TRBV27; clone size: few; J gene: TRBJ2-7
CDR3 protein: CASSLTPDRGDSYEQYF; CDR3 DNA: TGTGCCAGCAGTTTAACCCCTGACAGGGGGGACTCCTACGAGCAGTACTTC; D gene: TRBD1; V gene: TRBV27; clone size: NA; J gene: TRBJ2-7
CDR3 protein: CASSLVQGSGEQFF; CDR3 DNA: TGTGCCAGCAGCTTGGTTCAGGGTTCGGGTGAGCAGTTCTTC; D gene: NA; V gene: TRBV5-5; clone size: few; J gene: TRBJ2-1
CDR3 protein: CASRSSRSTYEQYF; CDR3 DNA: TGTGCCAGCAGATCGTCGAGGTCCACCTACGAGCAGTACTTC; D gene: NA; V gene: TRBV6-5; clone size: NA; J gene: TRBJ2-7
CDR3 protein: CASRAAGGRETQYF; CDR3 DNA: TGTGCCAGCAGAGCCGCAGGGGGTCGGGAGACCCAGTACTTC; D gene: TRBD1; V gene: TRBV2; clone size: once; J gene: TRBJ2-5
CDR3 protein: CASSLGSGARGRETQYF; CDR3 DNA: TGTGCCAGCAGCTTGGGGTCAGGAGCAAGGGGCAGAGAGACCCAGTACTTC; D gene: NA; V gene: TRBV5-4; clone size: NA; J gene: TRBJ2-5
CDR3 protein: CASSLMDREYNEQFF; CDR3 DNA: TGTGCCAGCAGCTTAATGGACAGAGAGTACAATGAGCAGTTCTTC; D gene: NA; V gene: TRBV6-5; clone size: NA; J gene: TRBJ2-1
CDR3 protein: CASSDRGYNEKLFF; CDR3 DNA: TGTGCCAGCAGTGATAGGGGGTACAATGAAAAACTGTTTTTT; D gene: NA; V gene: TRBV2; clone size: NA; J gene: TRBJ1-4
CDR3 protein: CASSVVLTGEADEQFF; CDR3 DNA: TGTGCCAGCAGCGTAGTGCTGACGGGGGAAGCCGATGAGCAGTTCTTC; D gene: NA; V gene: TRBV9; clone size: NA; J gene: TRBJ2-1
CDR3 protein: CASSSAEAEAPQHF; CDR3 DNA: TGTGCCAGCAGCTCGGCCGAAGCGGAGGCGCCCCAGCATTTT; D gene: NA; V gene: TRBV6-5; clone size: once; J gene: TRBJ1-5
CDR3 protein: CASHEAQLQETQYF; CDR3 DNA: TGTGCCAGCCACGAAGCACAGCTACAAGAGACCCAGTACTTC; D gene: NA; V gene: TRBV5-4; clone size: NA; J gene: TRBJ2-5